This passage covers 3 T cell receptor beta chains from one sample sequenced in a study of T cell repertoires in cytomegalovirus infection. TCRdb re-derived calls from the reads in MiXCR, one entry per CDR3 protein. The data show roughly 860,000 distinct CDR3 sequences, 30% to 35% seen once. The antigens these receptors bind are not known. Sequenced material: cultured CD8+ T cells from PBMCs, taken from culture after CMV antigen stimulation. The receptors originated from a human donor in good health (CMV status not recorded). Some clones in this sample may be carry-over from other donors' samples.

This chain uses TRBV6-5 with TRBJ2-1; D is perhaps TRBD2 (7 bases). V dropped 2 bases and J dropped 8 bases, with 22 bases sitting between them. CDR3 length: 17 amino acids. CDR1 is MNHEY, CDR2 SVGAGI, per germline. The CDR3 loop is CASSYNGGGARLDEQFF. Written as DNA, the CDR3 is TGTGCCAGCAGTTACAACGGAGGGGGGGCGAGGTTGGATGAGCAGTTCTTC.

The chain recombines TRBV27 with TRBJ2-7; D perhaps matches TRBD2 (6 bases). Trimming took 5 bases from V and 0 from J, leaving 11 bases between them. This CDR3 contains 14 residues. Germline assignment: CDR1 MNHEY and CDR2 SMNVEV (reference sequence). The CDR3 nucleotides are TGTGCCAGCAGTGTCCGGGGGAACTCCTACGAGCAGTACGTC. It codes for CASSVRGNSYEQYV.

This clonotype has a handful of counts. The chain carries TRBV6-5 and TRBJ1-1; D call uncertain. The V gene's germline CDR1 is MNHEY and CDR2 SVGAGI. Between the trimmed V and J ends, which lost 4 bases and 2 bases, there was a span of 11 bases. CDR3 length: 14 residues. The DNA for the CDR3 is TGTGCCAGCAGTTGGGTGACGGGCAACACTGAAGCTTTCTTT. The encoded protein is CASSWVTGNTEAFF.